This T cell receptor beta chain derives from a study of shared clonotypes between healthy human individuals. In the original analysis: Junction-only sequences without quality scores were provided by ImmunoSEQ, so filtering was different. Profiling relied on immunoSEQ multiplex PCR, and the TCRdb table lists in-frame clones only, not all of them. D and trimming come from the DNA, and the V and J calls and clone size come from that table. The sample contains under 1,100,000 clones, about 75% of which appear only once. Splitting of CD4+ cells produced CD45RA+ naive and CD45RA-negative memory subsets. The receptor was isolated from a man younger than 35 in good health. The sample taken for sequencing was memory CD4+ T cells sorted from blood. Described subset: CD45RA-negative fraction.

The CDR3 spells CASSLTQYTEAFF. The CDR3 bases are TGTGCCAGCAGCTTAACCCAGTACACTGAAGCTTTCTTT. V gene TRBV7-2 combines with J gene TRBJ1-1; D is unclear. Trimming pared 2 bases from V and 3 bases from J, leaving 7 bases between. Per the germline V gene, CDR1 is SGHTA and CDR2 is FQGNSA. The CDR3 sequence is 13 residues long.